Described below is a single T cell receptor beta chain sequence and its context. As yet, its antigen is unknown. Naivety among CD8 cells was defined by CD45RO negativity and positive CCR7 selection, thereby excluding terminally differentiated effector memory CD45RA+ cells. V lost 7 bases and J lost 0, with 15 bases in between. The germline V gene encodes CDR1 SQVTM and CDR2 ANQGSEA. The CDR3 extends over 14 amino acids. The assay was carried out at the deep level. Profiling relied on immunoSEQ multiplex PCR, and the TCRdb table lists in-frame clones only, not all of them. The sample includes around 2,000,000 clones, approximately 94% of them seen just once. These data are taken from a study of shared clonotypes between healthy human individuals. Overall study results and limits: At large depth, rarefaction still showed sorted-subset sequencing to be incomplete. The sole specimen, blood, was sampled, and tissue repertoires likely differ.

Input material: naive CD8+ T cells from PBMCs. The sequence came from a man younger than 30 in good health. Some clones in this sample may be carry-over from other donors' samples. The chain joins TRBV29-1 to TRBJ1-1; D gene ambiguous. In DNA, the CDR3 is TGCAGCGCCACCGCGGACGGATTGAACACTGAAGCTTTCTTT. Translation gives CSATADGLNTEAFF.